The TCR beta chain described here comes from a study of OX40 agonist ivuxolimab in advanced cancers. Clones were read by immunoSEQ multiplex PCR, and TCRdb kept only the in-frame ones, dropping some. Altogether roughly 56,000 clones are present, around 84% being singletons, with the ten largest covering roughly 4.8%. This clone was counted between two and nine times. The material was CD4+ or CD8+ T cells sorted from blood, obtained in a trial of the OX40 agonist ivuxolimab. This TCR was sampled from an adult with an advanced solid tumor such as melanoma, head and neck, liver or kidney cancer.

The CDR3 bases are TGTGCCAGCAGCCCGAGCAGTGGACGGGAGACCCAGTACTTC. This translates into CASSPSSGRETQYF. The V and J genes are TRBV7-2 and TRBJ2-5; the D is unclear. V dropped 5 bases and J dropped 5 bases, with 15 bases sitting between them. Germline assignment: CDR1 SGHTA and CDR2 FQGNSA. The CDR3 loop spans 14 amino acids.